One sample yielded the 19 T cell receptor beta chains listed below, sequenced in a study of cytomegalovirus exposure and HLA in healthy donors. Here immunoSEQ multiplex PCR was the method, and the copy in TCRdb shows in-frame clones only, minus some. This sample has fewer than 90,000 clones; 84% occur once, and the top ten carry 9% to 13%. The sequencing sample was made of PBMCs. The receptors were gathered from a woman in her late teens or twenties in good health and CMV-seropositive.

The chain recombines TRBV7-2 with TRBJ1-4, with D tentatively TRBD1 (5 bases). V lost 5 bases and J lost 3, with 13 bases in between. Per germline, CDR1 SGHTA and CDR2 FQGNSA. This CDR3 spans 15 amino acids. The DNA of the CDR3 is TGTGCCAGCAGCCTACCCCAGGGTTCTAATGAAAAACTGTTTTTT. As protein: CASSLPQGSNEKLFF.

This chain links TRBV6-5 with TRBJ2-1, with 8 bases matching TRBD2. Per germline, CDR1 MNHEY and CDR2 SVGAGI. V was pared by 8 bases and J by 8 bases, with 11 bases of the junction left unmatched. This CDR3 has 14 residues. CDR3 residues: CASYPGGGGYEQFF. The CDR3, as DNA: TGTGCCAGCTATCCGGGCGGCGGGGGGTATGAGCAGTTCTTC.

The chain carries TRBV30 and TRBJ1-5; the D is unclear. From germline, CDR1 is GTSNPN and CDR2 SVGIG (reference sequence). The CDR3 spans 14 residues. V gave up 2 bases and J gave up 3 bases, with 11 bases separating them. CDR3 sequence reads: CAWSFGVLNQPQHF. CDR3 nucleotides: TGTGCCTGGAGTTTCGGAGTCCTCAATCAGCCCCAGCATTTT.

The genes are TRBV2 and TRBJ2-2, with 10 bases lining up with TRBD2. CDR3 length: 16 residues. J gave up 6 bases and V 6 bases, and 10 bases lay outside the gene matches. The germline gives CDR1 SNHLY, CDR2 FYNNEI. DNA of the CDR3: TGTGCCAGCAGCTTCCTAGCGGGGGATGATTCCGGGGAGCTGTTTTTT. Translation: CASSFLAGDDSGELFF.

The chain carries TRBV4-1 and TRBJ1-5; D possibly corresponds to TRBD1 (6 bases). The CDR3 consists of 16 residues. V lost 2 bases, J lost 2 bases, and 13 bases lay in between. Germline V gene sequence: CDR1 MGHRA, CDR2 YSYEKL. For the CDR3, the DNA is TGCGCCAGCAGCCAACCCGGACAGCGACGCAATCAGCCCCAGCATTTT. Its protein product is CASSQPGQRRNQPQHF.

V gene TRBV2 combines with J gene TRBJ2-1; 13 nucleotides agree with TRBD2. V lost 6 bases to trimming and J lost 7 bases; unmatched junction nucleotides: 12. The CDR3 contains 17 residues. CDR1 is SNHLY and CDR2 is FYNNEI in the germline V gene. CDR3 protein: CASRAIGGLAGQNEQFF. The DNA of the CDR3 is TGTGCCAGCAGGGCGATCGGGGGACTAGCGGGGCAAAATGAGCAGTTCTTC.

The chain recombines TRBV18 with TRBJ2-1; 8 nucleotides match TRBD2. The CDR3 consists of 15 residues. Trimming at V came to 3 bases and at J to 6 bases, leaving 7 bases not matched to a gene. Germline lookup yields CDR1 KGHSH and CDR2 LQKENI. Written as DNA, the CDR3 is TGTGCCAGCTCACCCCTCGGGAGGGAGCTCAATGAGCAGTTCTTC. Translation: CASSPLGRELNEQFF.

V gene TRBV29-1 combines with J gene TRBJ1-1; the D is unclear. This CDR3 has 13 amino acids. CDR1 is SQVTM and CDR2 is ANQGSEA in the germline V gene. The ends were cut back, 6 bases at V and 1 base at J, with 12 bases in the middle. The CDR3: CSVLRRGNTEAFF. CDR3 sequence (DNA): TGCAGCGTACTTCGTCGGGGGAACACTGAAGCTTTCTTT.

CDR3 protein: CASSPEGTSAFYEQYF. The CDR3 DNA sequence: TGTGCCAGCAGCCCGGAGGGGACTAGCGCCTTCTACGAGCAGTACTTC. The rearrangement links TRBV7-2 to TRBJ2-7, with 10 bases fitting TRBD2. The trim removed 5 bases at V and 3 bases at J, leaving 10 bases unmatched. Germline V lookup: CDR1 SGHTA, CDR2 FQGNSA. The CDR3 length is 16 residues.

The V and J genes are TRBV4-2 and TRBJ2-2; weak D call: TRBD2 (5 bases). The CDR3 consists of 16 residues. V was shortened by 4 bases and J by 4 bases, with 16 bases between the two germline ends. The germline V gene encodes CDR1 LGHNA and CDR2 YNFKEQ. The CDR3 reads CASSPVAPTGTGELFF. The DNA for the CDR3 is TGTGCCAGCAGCCCCGTAGCGCCCACGGGCACCGGGGAGCTGTTTTTT.

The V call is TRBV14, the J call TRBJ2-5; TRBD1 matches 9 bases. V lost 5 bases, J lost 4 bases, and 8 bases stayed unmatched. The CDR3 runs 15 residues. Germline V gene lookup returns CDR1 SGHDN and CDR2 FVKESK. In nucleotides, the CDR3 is TGTGCCAGCAGCTCCACCTGGACAGGGGTAGAGACCCAGTACTTC. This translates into CASSSTWTGVETQYF. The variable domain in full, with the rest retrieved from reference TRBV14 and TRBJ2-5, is EAGVTQFPSHSVIEKGQTVTLRCDPISGHDNLYWYRRVMGKEIKFLLHFVKESKQDESGMPNNRFLAERTGGTYSTLKVQPAELEDSGVYFCASSSTWTGVETQYFGPGTRLLVL.

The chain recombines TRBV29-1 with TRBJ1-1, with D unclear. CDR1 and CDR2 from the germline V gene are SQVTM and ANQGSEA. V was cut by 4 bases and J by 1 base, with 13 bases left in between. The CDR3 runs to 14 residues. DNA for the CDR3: TGCAGCGTTGCAAGACGGGTCGGGAACACTGAAGCTTTCTTT. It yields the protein CSVARRVGNTEAFF.

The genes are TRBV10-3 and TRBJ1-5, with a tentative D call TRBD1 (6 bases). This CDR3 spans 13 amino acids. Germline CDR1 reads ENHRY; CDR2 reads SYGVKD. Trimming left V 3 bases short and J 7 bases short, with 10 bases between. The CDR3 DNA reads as TGTGCCATCAGTGACAGGGGAGAACAGCCCCAGCATTTT. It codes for CAISDRGEQPQHF.

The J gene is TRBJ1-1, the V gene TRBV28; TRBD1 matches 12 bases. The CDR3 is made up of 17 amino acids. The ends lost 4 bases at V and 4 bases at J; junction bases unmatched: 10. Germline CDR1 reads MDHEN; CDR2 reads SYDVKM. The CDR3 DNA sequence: TGTGCCAGCAGTTCGCCGGGACAGGGGGCGCGAGGCACTGAAGCTTTCTTT. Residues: CASSSPGQGARGTEAFF.

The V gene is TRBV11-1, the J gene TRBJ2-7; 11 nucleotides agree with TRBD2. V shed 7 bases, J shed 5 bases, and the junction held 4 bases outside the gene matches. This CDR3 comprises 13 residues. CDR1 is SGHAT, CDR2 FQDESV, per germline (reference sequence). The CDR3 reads CASNLAGGNEQYF. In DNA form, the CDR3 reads TGTGCCAGCAATCTAGCGGGGGGAAACGAGCAGTACTTC.

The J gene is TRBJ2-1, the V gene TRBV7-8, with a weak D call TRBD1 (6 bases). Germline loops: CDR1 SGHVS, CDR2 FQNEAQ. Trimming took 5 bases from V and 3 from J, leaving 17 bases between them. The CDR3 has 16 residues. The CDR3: CASSLPYRDGYNEQFF. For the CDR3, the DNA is TGTGCCAGCAGCCTCCCTTACAGGGACGGCTACAATGAGCAGTTCTTC.

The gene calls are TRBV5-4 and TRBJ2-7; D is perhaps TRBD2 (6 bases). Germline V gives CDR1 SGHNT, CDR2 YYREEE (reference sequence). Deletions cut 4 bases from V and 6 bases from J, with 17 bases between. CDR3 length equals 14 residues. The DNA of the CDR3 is TGTGCCAGCAGCCTACTAGCAAGCCCTACCGAGCAGTACTTC. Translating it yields CASSLLASPTEQYF.

CDR3 in DNA: TGTGCCAGCAGCTTCGACAGGCCCAATTCACCCCTCCACTTT. Translated, it gives CASSFDRPNSPLHF. This chain joins TRBV6-5 and TRBJ1-6; a possible D gene is TRBD1 (6 bases). Germline V lookup: CDR1 MNHEY, CDR2 SVGAGI. V was pared by 6 bases and J by 7 bases, with 13 bases between. The CDR3 is made up of 14 amino acids.

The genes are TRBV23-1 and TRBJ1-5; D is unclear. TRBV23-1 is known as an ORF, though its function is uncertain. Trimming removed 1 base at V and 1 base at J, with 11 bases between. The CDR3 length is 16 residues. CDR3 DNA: TGCGCCAGCAGTCAATTCGCAGTCAAGAGCAATCAGCCCCAGCATTTT. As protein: CASSQFAVKSNQPQHF.